The 22 T cell receptor beta chains in this list originate from one sample, sequenced in a study of T cell responses to AZD1222 COVID-19 vaccine. The method was immunoSEQ multiplex PCR; TCRdb's version includes in-frame clones alone and lacks a portion of them. The sample lists around 29,000 clones; over 90% were seen once. The source was peripheral blood, collected on day 0 of AZD1222 vaccination. The receptors stem from an adult in good health.

V usage is TRBV28 and J usage is TRBJ2-7, with TRBD1 matching 7 bases. The CDR3 spans 14 residues. CDR1 and CDR2 (germline): MDHEN, SYDVKM. Losses at the gene ends were 3 bases for V and 2 bases for J; bases not matched to a gene: 4. The CDR3 region is CASSFGQAAYEQYF. The CDR3 DNA sequence: TGTGCCAGCAGTTTTGGACAGGCGGCCTACGAGCAGTACTTC.

The chain is built from TRBV20-1 and TRBJ1-2, with D uncertain. V shed 4 bases and J shed 4 bases, with 7 bases lying between them. Germline loops: CDR1 DFQATT, CDR2 SNEGSKA (reference sequence). The CDR3 runs to 11 residues. CDR3 residues: CSATTVYGYTF. CDR3 coding DNA: TGCAGTGCTACTACGGTCTATGGCTACACCTTC.

The chain links TRBV12-3 or TRBV12-4 to TRBJ1-4, with D perhaps TRBD1 (5 bases). The V and J ends lost 8 bases and 4 bases respectively, with 8 bases between them. The CDR3 contains 12 residues. The DNA of the CDR3 is TGTGCCAGCCGGGACGATAATGAAAAACTGTTTTTT. This encodes CASRDDNEKLFF.

The rearrangement uses TRBV18 and TRBJ2-3; no clear D gene. The CDR3 totals 13 residues. V lost 8 bases and J 1 base, leaving 10 bases between the germline ends. The V gene's germline CDR1 is KGHSH and CDR2 LQKENI. This CDR3 reads CASHPTGTDTQYF. The CDR3 DNA follows: TGTGCCAGCCATCCGACGGGCACAGATACGCAGTATTTT.

V usage is TRBV6-6 and J usage is TRBJ2-2; TRBD1 aligns across 8 bases. The CDR3 contains 13 residues. Losses at the gene ends were 4 bases for V and 8 bases for J; bases not matched to a gene: 3. From germline, CDR1 is MNHNY and CDR2 SVGAGI (reference sequence). CDR3 in DNA: TGTGCCAGCAGTTCCAGGGGGCGGGGGGAGCTGTTTTTT. It specifies CASSSRGRGELFF.

The chain joins TRBV7-8 to TRBJ1-5; D gene ambiguous. Germline lookup yields CDR1 SGHVS and CDR2 FQNEAQ. The germline V and J ends were trimmed by 6 bases and 6 bases, with 12 bases remaining between them. This CDR3 has 13 residues. CDR3 nucleotides: TGTGCCAGCAGTTATGGCCTTCCTCAGCCCCAGCATTTT. As protein: CASSYGLPQPQHF.

Worth noting for this clone: A junction end diverges from the germline sequence, so it may reflect a read error. The rearrangement joins TRBV12-3 or TRBV12-4 to TRBJ2-3; D gene unclear. The CDR3 spans 11 residues. As DNA, the CDR3 is TGTGCCAGCTGTTTCACAGATACGCAGTATTTT. Translating it yields CASCFTDTQYF.

The chain uses TRBV5-6 and TRBJ2-3; D is ambiguous. Between the trimmed V and J ends, which lost 0 bases and 0 bases, there was a span of 8 bases. This CDR3 is 15 amino acids long. CDR1 SGHDT and CDR2 YYEEEE come from the germline V gene. As DNA, the CDR3 is TGTGCCAGCAGCTTGGGACTTACTAGCACAGATACGCAGTATTTT. It is translated as CASSLGLTSTDTQYF.

The CDR3 DNA reads as TGTGCCAGCAGTGTCCGGCCCAACGAGGTTGCTTTCTTT. Protein sequence: CASSVRPNEVAFF. V gene TRBV2 combines with J gene TRBJ1-1; D is undetermined. The CDR3 contains 13 residues. Germline V gene data show CDR1 as SNHLY and CDR2 as FYNNEI. The ends were cut back, 4 bases at V and 11 bases at J, with 17 bases in the middle.

The chain recombines TRBV9 with TRBJ2-2; 9 bases are a match to TRBD1. The germline V gene has CDR1 SGDLS and CDR2 YYNGEE. V lost 3 bases, J lost 7 bases, and 7 bases stayed unmatched. The CDR3 extends over 15 amino acids. The CDR3 DNA sequence: TGTGCCAGCAGCGCCGGGACAGGGTTCGGCGGGGAGCTGTTTTTT. Its protein is CASSAGTGFGGELFF.

The chain links TRBV5-1 to TRBJ1-1; D remains unclear. Germline V gene lookup returns CDR1 SGHRS and CDR2 YFSETQ. The CDR3 spans 14 residues. V dropped 2 bases and J dropped 0 bases, with 8 bases sitting between them. The CDR3 loop is CASSFGQMNTEAFF. CDR3 DNA: TGCGCCAGCAGCTTCGGCCAGATGAACACTGAAGCTTTCTTT.

The J gene is TRBJ1-2, the V gene TRBV2; no clear D gene. Per the germline V gene, CDR1 is SNHLY and CDR2 is FYNNEI. The CDR3 has 15 residues. V was trimmed by 6 bases and J by 4 bases, leaving 18 bases between them. CDR3 nucleotide sequence: TGTGCCAGCAGGGTGTCTGAAAACCTGGGCTATGGCTACACCTTC. Its translation: CASRVSENLGYGYTF.

The rearrangement uses TRBV18 and TRBJ2-5; D call uncertain. The CDR3 has 14 amino acids. The V end lost 0 bases, the J end lost 5 bases, and 10 bases lay between the germline ends. Germline CDR1 KGHSH, CDR2 LQKENI. The CDR3 protein is CASSPPELWETQYF. CDR3 DNA: TGTGCCAGCTCACCACCCGAATTGTGGGAGACCCAGTACTTC.

This clone has just one count. V gene TRBV5-5 combines with J gene TRBJ2-1; 9 bases line up with TRBD1. Germline V CDR1 and CDR2: SGHKS, YYEKEE (reference sequence). J lost 8 bases, V lost 3 bases, and 0 bases had no gene match. The CDR3 runs to 12 residues. This chain's CDR3 is CASSWDRDEQFF. CDR3 sequence (DNA): TGTGCCAGCAGCTGGGACAGGGATGAGCAGTTCTTC.

This clone was counted once. The rearrangement joins TRBV21-1 to TRBJ2-2; the D call TRBD2 from the table was never checked on the DNA. TRBV21-1 is a known pseudogene. The CDR3 covers 14 residues. The DNA of the CDR3 is TGTGCCAGCAGTCCGGGAAATGACACCGGGGAGCTGTTTTTT. It encodes CASSPGNDTGELFF.

The J gene is TRBJ1-6, the V gene TRBV4-1; no clear D. CDR3 length: 13 residues. Germline assignment: CDR1 MGHRA and CDR2 YSYEKL. V was pared by 3 bases and J by 4 bases, with 4 bases between. The DNA for the CDR3 is TGCGCCAGCAGCCACAGTTATAATTCACCCCTCCACTTT. It yields the protein CASSHSYNSPLHF.

The chain links TRBV3-1 (or the pseudogene TRBV3-2) to TRBJ1-5; D is perhaps TRBD1 (5 bases). CDR1 is LGHDT and CDR2 is YNNKEL in the germline V gene (reference sequence). V was cut by 0 bases and J by 6 bases, with 12 bases left in between. This CDR3 region has 15 residues. The CDR3 here is CASSQDSGFGQPQHF. The DNA of the CDR3 is TGTGCCAGCAGCCAAGATTCAGGGTTCGGTCAGCCCCAGCATTTT.

The chain has TRBV6-4 and TRBJ2-3, with 12 bases fitting TRBD1. The CDR3 totals 16 residues. After removal of 4 bases from V and 1 base from J, the junction contained 3 bases not matched to a gene. Germline loops: CDR1 MRHNA, CDR2 SNTAGT. The CDR3 is CASSAGTGGGTDTQYF. The CDR3 nucleotides are TGTGCCAGCAGTGCGGGGACAGGGGGCGGCACAGATACGCAGTATTTT.

V gene TRBV3-1 (or the pseudogene TRBV3-2) combines with J gene TRBJ1-5; D remains ambiguous. The CDR3 consists of 18 residues. The germline V gene has CDR1 LGHDT and CDR2 YNNKEL (reference sequence). Trimming took off 1 base at V and 6 bases at J, with 22 bases between the two ends. This CDR3 reads CASSQVQSREGTVQPQHF. The CDR3 DNA sequence: TGTGCCAGCAGCCAAGTGCAAAGTCGGGAGGGCACGGTTCAGCCCCAGCATTTT.

V is TRBV2 and J is TRBJ2-1; D may be TRBD1 (5 bases). The CDR3 spans 15 residues. The germline V and J ends were trimmed by 2 bases and 2 bases, with 10 bases remaining between them. Germline assignment: CDR1 SNHLY and CDR2 FYNNEI. The CDR3 sequence: CASSETREPYNEQFF. The CDR3 bases are TGTGCCAGCAGTGAAACCAGGGAACCCTACAATGAGCAGTTCTTC. The full variable domain, rest sourced from reference TRBV2 and TRBJ2-1, is EPEVTQTPSHQVTQMGQEVILRCVPISNHLYFYWYRQILGQKVEFLVSFYNNEISEKSEIFDDQFSVERPDGSNFTLKIRSTKLEDSAMYFCASSETREPYNEQFFGPGTRLTVL.

The chain joins TRBV15 to TRBJ2-5; TRBD1 aligns across 8 bases. V dropped 0 bases and J dropped 2; count of bases not matched to a gene: 5. The CDR3 covers 16 residues. Per germline, CDR1 LNHNV and CDR2 YYDKDF (reference sequence). CDR3 residues: CATSRDRGLPQETQYF. In DNA form, the CDR3 reads TGTGCCACCAGCAGAGACAGGGGGCTACCTCAAGAGACCCAGTACTTC.

This rearrangement joins TRBV10-3 to TRBJ2-5; 8 positions agree with TRBD1. Germline CDR1 and CDR2: ENHRY and SYGVKD. Germline trimming cut 6 bases from V and 3 bases from J; bases unmatched to any gene: 0. There are 12 residues in the CDR3. The CDR3 sequence: CAIRDREETQYF. The CDR3 DNA sequence: TGTGCCATCAGGGACAGGGAAGAGACCCAGTACTTC.